This T cell receptor (beta chain) was identified during a study of blood T cells in healthy people across ages. The CDR3 runs 16 residues. Trimming left V 0 bases short and J 7 bases short, with 19 bases between. CDR1 SGHRS and CDR2 YFSETQ come from the germline V gene. Study-wide results and limits: More naive CD4+ cells and higher diversity marked long-lived donors relative to aged donors.

Using a J-beta primer mix together with a sample-barcoded 5' primer, a second PCR was run for roughly 6 to 12 cycles. TCRdb re-called the 5' RACE reads with MiXCR, one entry per CDR3 protein. The sample includes approximately 1,100,000 distinct CDR3 sequences, under 55% of them seen just once. The table lists this clonotype with a few counts. No antigen is known for it. The rearrangement joins TRBV5-1 to TRBJ1-2; D is uncertain. The source of this sequence is a woman aged 55 to 70 in good health. The sample consisted of blood. CDR3 amino acids: CASSLGALGERGGYTF. In DNA form, the CDR3 reads TGCGCCAGCAGCTTGGGGGCGTTGGGCGAACGTGGTGGCTACACCTTC.